This entry is about one TCR beta chain. Its antigen is unidentified. The ends were cut back, 7 bases at V and 3 bases at J, with 25 bases in the middle. This CDR3 comprises 18 residues. This specimen comes from a study of T-cell reconstitution after alpha-beta-depleted transplantation in children. Study-wide points: It was surviving recipient T cells and thymic progenitors that gave some patients high TCRbeta diversity at day 60. Most T-cell counts and diversity one year after the transplant came from T cells that were newly produced. Where alpha-beta T cells came from about two months after transplant was reportedly several hundred expanded graft clones.

A library of TCRbeta sequences, prepared with unique molecular identifiers, was generated. In TCRdb, the PCR reads were re-called with MiXCR into one record per CDR3 protein. The sample consists of 580,000 or so distinct CDR3 sequences, under 25% of them appearing once. The sequence came from a boy under two years old who had a stem cell transplant for acute myeloid leukemia, so the T cells may come from the graft donor. Sequenced here: PBMCs, mostly from graft donor cells, sampled 360 days after TCRalphabeta/CD19-depleted stem cell transplant. The chain has TRBV12-3 or TRBV12-4 and TRBJ2-1; possible D gene TRBD1, 6 bases. The CDR3 DNA sequence: TGTGCCAGCACCCCCGGCCCGGGACACCCCTCGAACTACAATGAGCAGTTCTTC. As protein: CASTPGPGHPSNYNEQFF.